Below, 30 T cell receptor beta chains from the same sample are listed, as sequenced in a study of T cell responses to AZD1222 COVID-19 vaccine. Sequencing used immunoSEQ multiplex PCR; TCRdb keeps in-frame clones, though not all of them. The table shows more than 150,000 clones, with around 92% occurring only once. Sample: peripheral blood, taken on day 0 of AZD1222 vaccination. These receptors were obtained from an adult in good health.

The J gene is TRBJ2-2, the V gene TRBV7-2; D is unresolved. The V end lost 1 base, the J end lost 4 bases, and 7 bases lay between the germline ends. Germline lookup yields CDR1 SGHTA and CDR2 FQGNSA. The CDR3 runs 14 residues. The CDR3 here is CASSLDAGTGELFF. CDR3 coding DNA: TGTGCCAGCAGCTTAGACGCCGGCACCGGGGAGCTGTTTTTT.

The chain links TRBV4-2 to TRBJ2-3; 7 bases line up with TRBD2. The ends lost 0 bases at V and 1 base at J; junction bases unmatched: 7. The CDR3 has 17 residues. The germline V gene encodes CDR1 LGHNA and CDR2 YNFKEQ. CDR3 bases: TGTGCCAGCAGCCAAGATAGGAGGCGGGAGCGCACAGATACGCAGTATTTT. It specifies CASSQDRRRERTDTQYF.

This clone was observed a handful of times. CDR3 protein: CASSTDRNTEAFF. The CDR3 DNA follows: TGTGCCAGCAGCACGGACAGGAACACTGAAGCTTTCTTT. The chain recombines TRBV6-5 with TRBJ1-1; TRBD1 is a possible D gene (6 bases). Germline V CDR1 and CDR2: MNHEY, SVGAGI. The CDR3 has 13 residues. Trimming removed 6 bases at V and 1 base at J, with 9 bases between.

The chain uses TRBV2 and TRBJ1-5; perhaps TRBD1 as D (5 bases). Germline V CDR1 and CDR2: SNHLY, FYNNEI. There are 17 residues in the CDR3. Trimming cost V 7 bases and J 2 bases, with 21 bases left between them. The CDR3 here is CASTQGERDIGNQPQHF. CDR3 in DNA: TGTGCCAGCACGCAGGGAGAAAGGGATATTGGCAATCAGCCCCAGCATTTT.

This chain joins TRBV5-1 and TRBJ1-4; D is perhaps TRBD1 (6 bases). CDR1 and CDR2 (germline): SGHRS, YFSETQ. V lost 2 bases, J lost 7 bases, and 18 bases lay in between. CDR3 length: 16 residues. CDR3 residues: CASSFGPTGTPEKLFF. CDR3 sequence (DNA): TGCGCCAGCAGCTTTGGGCCAACCGGGACACCTGAAAAACTGTTTTTT.

The V call is TRBV5-1, the J call TRBJ2-3; 7 bases are shared with TRBD1. The CDR3 covers 15 residues. V trimming: 5 bases; J trimming: 6 bases; junction bases outside the gene matches: 12. In germline, CDR1 is SGHRS, CDR2 YFSETQ. The CDR3 here is CASRPGTVRQDTQYF. The CDR3 nucleotides are TGCGCCAGCAGACCCGGGACAGTTAGGCAGGATACGCAGTATTTT.

The V gene is TRBV7-2, the J gene TRBJ2-2; D uncertain. CDR1 is SGHTA, CDR2 FQGNSA, per germline. Trimming stripped 3 bases from V and 0 bases from J, with 8 bases between. This CDR3 has 15 residues. This chain's CDR3 is CASSFGAANTGELFF. The DNA for the CDR3 is TGTGCCAGCAGCTTCGGCGCCGCGAACACCGGGGAGCTGTTTTTT.

The genes are TRBV12-3 or TRBV12-4 and TRBJ2-1; unclear D gene. Trimming removed 5 bases at V and 6 bases at J, with 5 bases between. There are 11 residues in the CDR3. The CDR3 region is CASSNGNEQFF. As DNA, the CDR3 is TGTGCCAGCAGTAACGGCAATGAGCAGTTCTTC.

V is TRBV18 and J is TRBJ1-2, with 8 bases fitting TRBD1. Germline CDR1 reads KGHSH; CDR2 reads LQKENI. This CDR3 contains 12 residues. V shed 10 bases, J shed 8 bases, and the junction held 9 bases outside the gene matches. The CDR3 reads CATLDREKGYTF. CDR3 coding DNA: TGTGCCACCCTGGACAGGGAAAAAGGCTACACCTTC.

V usage is TRBV5-1 and J usage is TRBJ2-7; a possible D gene is TRBD2 (6 bases). Trimming removed 0 bases at V and 0 bases at J, with 16 bases between. The CDR3 consists of 17 residues. Germline V CDR1 and CDR2: SGHRS, YFSETQ. CDR3 region: CASSLAGRELFSYEQYF. CDR3 sequence (DNA): TGCGCCAGCAGCTTGGCGGGTCGGGAGCTCTTCTCCTACGAGCAGTACTTC.

The V and J genes are TRBV11-2 and TRBJ1-1; D remains ambiguous. The V end lost 0 bases, the J end lost 0 bases, and 11 bases lay between the germline ends. Germline V gives CDR1 SGHAT, CDR2 FQNNGV. The CDR3 runs 16 residues. CDR3 loop: CASSLDGRAMNTEAFF. The CDR3 DNA reads TGTGCCAGCAGCTTAGATGGGAGAGCTATGAACACTGAAGCTTTCTTT. Combining the CDR3 with reference TRBV11-2 and TRBJ1-1 gives the whole variable domain EAGVAQSPRYKIIEKRQSVAFWCNPISGHATLYWYQQILGQGPKLLIQFQNNGVVDDSQLPKDRFSAERLKGVDSTLKIQPAKLEDSAVYLCASSLDGRAMNTEAFFGQGTRLTVV.

The chain combines TRBV5-1 with TRBJ2-5; 9 bases map to TRBD2. The CDR3 has 17 amino acids. Germline V gives CDR1 SGHRS, CDR2 YFSETQ. V lost 0 bases, J lost 1 base, and 7 bases stayed unmatched. CDR3 amino acids: CASSLGPSGNLQETQYF. The CDR3 nucleotides read TGCGCCAGCAGCTTGGGTCCTAGCGGGAACCTCCAAGAGACCCAGTACTTC. The complete variable domain, with remaining parts taken from reference TRBV5-1 and TRBJ2-5, reads KAGVTQTPRYLIKTRGQQVTLSCSPISGHRSVSWYQQTPGQGLQFLFEYFSETQRNKGNFPGRFSGRQFSNSRSEMNVSTLELGDSALYLCASSLGPSGNLQETQYFGPGTRLLVL.

This CDR3 reads CASSPSPGDTGELFF. In nucleotides, the CDR3 is TGTGCCAGCAGTCCCAGCCCAGGGGACACCGGGGAGCTGTTTTTT. The V and J genes are TRBV27 and TRBJ2-2, with a tentative D call TRBD1 (6 bases). Germline V gene data show CDR1 as MNHEY and CDR2 as SMNVEV (reference sequence). Trimming removed 5 bases from V and 3 bases from J, with 13 bases in between. The length of the CDR3 is 15 residues.

V is TRBV4-1 and J is TRBJ1-4; no clear D gene. This CDR3 comprises 21 residues. Trimming left V 0 bases short and J 4 bases short, with 27 bases between. Germline assignment: CDR1 MGHRA and CDR2 YSYEKL. The CDR3 sequence: CASSQESLKGSELFFNEKLFF. CDR3 in DNA: TGCGCCAGCAGCCAAGAATCTTTAAAGGGCTCCGAACTTTTCTTTAATGAAAAACTGTTTTTT.

The rearrangement links TRBV5-6 to TRBJ1-1, with no clear D. Germline values: CDR1 SGHDT, CDR2 YYEEEE. The germline V and J ends were trimmed by 2 bases and 1 base, with 6 bases remaining between them. The CDR3 covers 13 residues. CDR3: CASSFSWNTEAFF. CDR3 coding DNA: TGTGCCAGCAGCTTTTCCTGGAACACTGAAGCTTTCTTT.

This clone was seen only a few times. This chain's CDR3 is CASSFTQGNTEAFF. The DNA of the CDR3 is TGTGCCAGCAGTTTTACACAGGGGAACACTGAAGCTTTCTTT. This rearrangement joins TRBV28 to TRBJ1-1; perhaps TRBD1 as D (6 bases). V lost 3 bases and J lost 1, with 9 bases in between. Germline V gene data show CDR1 as MDHEN and CDR2 as SYDVKM. This CDR3 region has 14 residues.

J is TRBJ2-4 and V is TRBV6-2 or TRBV6-3; the D is unclear. V was shortened by 2 bases and J by 12 bases, with 11 bases between the two germline ends. CDR3 size: 12 residues. The germline V gene encodes CDR1 MNHEY and CDR2 SVGEGT. The CDR3 spells CASSYPGRAQYF. The CDR3 DNA sequence: TGTGCCAGCAGTTACCCCGGCCGCGCTCAGTACTTC.

In DNA, the CDR3 is TGTGCCAGTAGTAGACCCCCGGGACAGGGTAACTATGGCTACACCTTC. This gives the protein CASSRPPGQGNYGYTF. The chain couples TRBV19 to TRBJ1-2; 9 bases line up with TRBD1. Germline CDR1 and CDR2: LNHDA and SQIVND (reference sequence). V lost 4 bases to trimming and J lost 1 base; unmatched junction nucleotides: 7. There are 16 residues in the CDR3.

This clone was seen a handful of times. The J gene is TRBJ2-3, the V gene TRBV7-2; tentatively, D is TRBD1 or TRBD2 (5 bases each). The CDR3 contains 13 residues. Germline CDR1 and CDR2: SGHTA and FQGNSA. Trimming removed 5 bases from V and 3 bases from J, with 9 bases in between. CDR3 DNA: TGTGCCAGCAGCGGGGGTTTGACAGATACGCAGTATTTT. It specifies CASSGGLTDTQYF.

The chain carries TRBV20-1 and TRBJ2-5; TRBD2 is a possible D gene (5 bases). This CDR3 has 10 residues. Per germline, CDR1 DFQATT and CDR2 SNEGSKA (reference sequence). Deletions cut 6 bases from V and 6 bases from J, with 8 bases between. The CDR3 reads CSALGKTQYF. The CDR3 DNA follows: TGCAGTGCCCTCGGGAAGACCCAGTACTTC.

The chain has TRBV2 and TRBJ1-2; possibly TRBD1 for D (5 bases). V lost 8 bases to trimming and J lost 8 bases, with 12 bases between them. Germline-derived CDR1 and CDR2 are SNHLY and FYNNEI. The CDR3 has 11 residues. The CDR3 DNA sequence: TGTGCCAGCCCGGACACGAAGGGCTACACCTTC. Residues: CASPDTKGYTF. The entire variable domain, with the rest obtained from reference TRBV2 and TRBJ1-2, is as follows: EPEVTQTPSHQVTQMGQEVILRCVPISNHLYFYWYRQILGQKVEFLVSFYNNEISEKSEIFDDQFSVERPDGSNFTLKIRSTKLEDSAMYFCASPDTKGYTFGSGTRLTVV.

The V gene is TRBV24-1, the J gene TRBJ2-1; D unresolved. Trimming removed 6 bases from V and 2 bases from J, with 7 bases in between. Germline-derived CDR1 and CDR2 are KGHDR and SFDVKD. The CDR3 is 13 amino acids. As DNA, the CDR3 is TGTGCCACCAGTCCGGAGCCCTACAATGAGCAGTTCTTC. Amino acid sequence: CATSPEPYNEQFF.

J is TRBJ1-1 and V is TRBV7-9, with a possible D match to TRBD1 (5 bases). V was clipped by 1 base and J by 4 bases, with 19 bases between them. This CDR3 has 17 amino acids. CDR1 is SEHNR and CDR2 is FQNEAQ in the germline V gene (reference sequence). CDR3 protein: CASSLVLGRERSTEAFF. In nucleotides, the CDR3 is TGTGCCAGCAGCTTAGTTTTGGGCAGGGAAAGGAGCACTGAAGCTTTCTTT.

The chain is built from TRBV2 and TRBJ2-5; no firm D call. V was trimmed by 3 bases and J by 0 bases, leaving 11 bases between them. There are 15 residues in the CDR3. Germline V gives CDR1 SNHLY, CDR2 FYNNEI. The CDR3 sequence is CASSEPTRYQETQYF. The CDR3 bases are TGTGCCAGCAGTGAGCCCACCAGGTACCAAGAGACCCAGTACTTC. Full variable domain (rest looked up from reference TRBV2 and TRBJ2-5): EPEVTQTPSHQVTQMGQEVILRCVPISNHLYFYWYRQILGQKVEFLVSFYNNEISEKSEIFDDQFSVERPDGSNFTLKIRSTKLEDSAMYFCASSEPTRYQETQYFGPGTRLLVL.

The rearrangement uses TRBV3-1 (or the pseudogene TRBV3-2) and TRBJ2-3; TRBD2 aligns across 12 bases. The CDR3 loop spans 13 amino acids. Germline-derived CDR1 and CDR2 are LGHDT and YNNKEL (reference sequence). Trimming removed 8 bases from V and 9 bases from J; junction bases left unmatched: 6. The CDR3 DNA reads as TGTGCCAGCCTAGCGGGGGGGGCGCGAACGCAGTATTTT. Amino acids: CASLAGGARTQYF.

This clone was recorded once. The genes are TRBV28 and TRBJ1-4, with D possibly being TRBD1 (5 bases). Germline CDR1 and CDR2: MDHEN and SYDVKM. Trimming took 4 bases from V and 3 from J, leaving 15 bases between them. The CDR3 is made up of 16 amino acids. CDR3 amino acids: CASSSHTPGANEKLFF. The CDR3 DNA reads as TGTGCCAGCAGTTCCCACACCCCGGGGGCTAATGAAAAACTGTTTTTT.

This clone was counted a single time. V usage is TRBV5-4 and J usage is TRBJ1-3, with TRBD1 identical over 8 bases. The trim removed 0 bases at V and 2 bases at J, leaving 1 base unmatched. Germline CDR1 SGHNT, CDR2 YYREEE (reference sequence). There are 15 residues in the CDR3. CDR3 loop: CASSLATGAGNTIYF. The CDR3 nucleotides read TGTGCCAGCAGCTTGGCGACAGGGGCTGGAAACACCATATATTTT.

This chain connects TRBV27 to TRBJ2-7; D call uncertain. V was pared by 6 bases and J by 5 bases, with 11 bases between. This CDR3 is 12 amino acids long. Germline CDR1 reads MNHEY; CDR2 reads SMNVEV (reference sequence). CDR3 nucleotide sequence: TGTGCCAGCAGAGCAGCTTCCGACGAGCAGTACGTC. Translation gives CASRAASDEQYV.

The rearrangement joins TRBV29-1 to TRBJ2-7; 13 nucleotides agree with TRBD2. V was pared by 7 bases and J by 2 bases, with 5 bases of the junction left unmatched. The length of the CDR3 is 14 residues. The germline CDR1 and CDR2 sequences are SQVTM and ANQGSEA. CDR3 protein: CSATGTSGAYEQYF. The DNA of the CDR3 is TGCAGCGCTACCGGGACTAGCGGGGCCTACGAGCAGTACTTC.

V usage is TRBV13 and J usage is TRBJ2-7; D is perhaps TRBD1 (6 bases). With 8 bases removed from V and 6 bases from J, the gap between germline ends came to 20 bases. The germline CDR1 and CDR2 sequences are PRHDT and FYEKMQ (reference sequence). The CDR3 spans 14 residues. CDR3 nucleotides: TGTGCCAGCGCAAGGACAGCGGCGAGGGGCGAGCAGTACTTC. Translation gives CASARTAARGEQYF.